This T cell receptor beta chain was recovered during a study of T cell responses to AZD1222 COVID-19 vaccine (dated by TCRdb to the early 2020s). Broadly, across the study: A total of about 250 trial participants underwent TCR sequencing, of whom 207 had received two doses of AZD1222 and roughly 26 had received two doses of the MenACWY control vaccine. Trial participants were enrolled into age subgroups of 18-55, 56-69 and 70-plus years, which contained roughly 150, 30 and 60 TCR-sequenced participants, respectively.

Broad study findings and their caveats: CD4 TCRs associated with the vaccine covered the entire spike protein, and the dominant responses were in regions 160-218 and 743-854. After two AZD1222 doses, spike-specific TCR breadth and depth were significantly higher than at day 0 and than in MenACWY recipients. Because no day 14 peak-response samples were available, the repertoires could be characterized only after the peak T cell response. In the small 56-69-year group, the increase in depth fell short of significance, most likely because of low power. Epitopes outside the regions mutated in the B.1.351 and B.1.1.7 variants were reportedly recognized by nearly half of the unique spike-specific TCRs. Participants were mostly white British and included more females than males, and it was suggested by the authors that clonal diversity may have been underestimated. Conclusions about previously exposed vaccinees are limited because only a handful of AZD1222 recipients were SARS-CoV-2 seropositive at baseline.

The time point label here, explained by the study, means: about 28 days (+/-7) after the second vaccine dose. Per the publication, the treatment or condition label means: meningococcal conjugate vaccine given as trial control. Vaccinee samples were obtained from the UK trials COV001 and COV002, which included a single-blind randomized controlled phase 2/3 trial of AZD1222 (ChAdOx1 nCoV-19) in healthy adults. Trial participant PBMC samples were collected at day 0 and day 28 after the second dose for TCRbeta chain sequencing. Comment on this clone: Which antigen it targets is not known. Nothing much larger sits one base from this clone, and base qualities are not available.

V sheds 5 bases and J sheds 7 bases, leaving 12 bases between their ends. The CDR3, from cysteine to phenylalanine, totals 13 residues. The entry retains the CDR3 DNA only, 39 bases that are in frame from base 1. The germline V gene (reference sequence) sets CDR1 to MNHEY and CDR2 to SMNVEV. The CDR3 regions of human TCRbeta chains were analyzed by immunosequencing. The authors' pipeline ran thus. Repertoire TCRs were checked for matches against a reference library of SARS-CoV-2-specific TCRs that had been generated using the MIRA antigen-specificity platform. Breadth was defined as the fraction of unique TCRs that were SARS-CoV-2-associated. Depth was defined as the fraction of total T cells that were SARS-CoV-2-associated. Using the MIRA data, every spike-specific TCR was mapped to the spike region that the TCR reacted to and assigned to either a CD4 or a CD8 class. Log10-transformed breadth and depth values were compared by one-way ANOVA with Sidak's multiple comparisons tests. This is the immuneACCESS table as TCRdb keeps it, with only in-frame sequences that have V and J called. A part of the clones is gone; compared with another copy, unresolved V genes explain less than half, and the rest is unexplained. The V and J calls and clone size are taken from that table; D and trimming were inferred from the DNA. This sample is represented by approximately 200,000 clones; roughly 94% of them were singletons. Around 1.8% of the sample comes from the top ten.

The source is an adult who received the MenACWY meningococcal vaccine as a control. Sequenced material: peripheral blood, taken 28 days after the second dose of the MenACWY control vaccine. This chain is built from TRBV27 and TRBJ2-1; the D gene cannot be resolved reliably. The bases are TGTGCCAGCAGTCTCCCGACTGGTAATGAGCAGTTCTTC. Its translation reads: CASSLPTGNEQFF.